This TCR beta chain was identified in a study of T cell repertoires in cytomegalovirus infection. Study-wide background: Use of recently identified HLA-C-restricted and well-studied HLA-B-restricted CMV epitopes was part of the study. In public TCR beta signatures, there were indications of both CMV infection and matching HLA type. Study-wide results and limits: CMV-specific TCR beta clonotypes restricted by HLA-C dominated the ex vivo response.

TCRdb re-called the reads through MiXCR, storing one row per CDR3 protein. The sample comprises some 120,000 distinct CDR3 sequences, approximately 30% of which are singletons, and roughly 50% rests with the top ten. On this clonotype itself: The antigen remains unidentified.

The CDR3 covers 17 residues. V was pared by 3 bases and J by 7 bases, with 9 bases of the junction left unmatched. CDR1 is DFQATT, CDR2 SNEGSKA, per germline (reference sequence). The V gene is TRBV20-1, the J gene TRBJ2-1, with 16 bases fitting TRBD2. This material consisted of CD8+ T cells from cultured PBMCs, taken from culture after CMV antigen stimulation. The sequence was obtained from a human donor in good health (CMV status not recorded). Some clones in this sample may be carry-over from other donors' samples. The CDR3, as DNA: TGCAGTGCTAGCTGGGGATCGGGACTAGCGGGGGGGAATGAGCAGTTCTTC. Protein: CSASWGSGLAGGNEQFF.